Presented here are 12 T cell receptor beta chains from one specimen sequenced in a study of blood T cell repertoires in COVID-19. Here immunoSEQ multiplex PCR was the method, and the copy in TCRdb shows in-frame clones only, minus some. The sample holds some 240,000 clones; roughly 85% are singletons and the top ten take roughly 2.2%. The sequencing sample was made of peripheral blood. All receptors come from a woman in her 70s with COVID-19, enrolled during active disease.

The genes are TRBV5-4 and TRBJ1-2, with 11 bases that match TRBD1. Losses at the gene ends were 3 bases for V and 6 bases for J; bases not matched to a gene: 10. This CDR3 has 16 residues. Germline V gene sequence: CDR1 SGHNT, CDR2 YYREEE (reference sequence). Written as DNA, the CDR3 is TGTGCCAGCAGCTCAGACTTTGGACAGGGGGCTAATGGCTACACCTTC. Residues: CASSSDFGQGANGYTF.

CDR3 sequence: CAISTQGAYGYTF. In DNA form, the CDR3 reads TGTGCCATCAGTACACAGGGGGCCTATGGCTACACCTTC. This chain links TRBV10-3 with TRBJ1-2, with 9 bases that match TRBD1. Germline V lookup: CDR1 ENHRY, CDR2 SYGVKD. CDR3 size: 13 residues. V lost 5 bases to trimming and J lost 4 bases; unmatched junction nucleotides: 2.

This chain uses TRBV7-9 with TRBJ1-1, with TRBD1 matching 7 bases. CDR3 length: 14 residues. Germline V lookup: CDR1 SEHNR, CDR2 FQNEAQ (reference sequence). V lost 2 bases and J lost 4; bases outside the gene matches: 4. CDR3 nucleotides: TGTGCCAGCAGCTTAAATTCAGGGGGCACTGAAGCTTTCTTT. Translated: CASSLNSGGTEAFF.

The chain uses TRBV6-1 and TRBJ1-2, with 8 bases that match TRBD1. With 3 bases clipped from V and 6 bases from J, the junction kept 12 bases outside the gene matches. Germline loops: CDR1 MNHNS, CDR2 SASEGT. The CDR3 sequence is 16 residues long. CDR3 in DNA: TGTGCCAGCAGTGAGTTATCTGGGGCAGGGGGCAATGGCTACACCTTC. It codes for CASSELSGAGGNGYTF.

The chain recombines TRBV2 with TRBJ2-1; D perhaps matches TRBD1 (6 bases). Germline V lookup: CDR1 SNHLY, CDR2 FYNNEI. V was clipped by 3 bases and J by 2 bases, with 11 bases between them. The CDR3 loop spans 15 amino acids. For the CDR3, the DNA is TGTGCCAGCAGTGATCAGGGGTTCACCTACAATGAGCAGTTCTTC. Translation gives CASSDQGFTYNEQFF.

V is TRBV10-3 and J is TRBJ1-2; no clear D. The CDR3 contains 13 residues. Germline CDR1 and CDR2: ENHRY and SYGVKD. Between the trimmed V and J ends, which lost 4 bases and 6 bases, there was a span of 12 bases. CDR3 nucleotides: TGTGCCATCAGTGTCACGTCGGGAGATGGCTACACCTTC. It yields the protein CAISVTSGDGYTF.

The rearrangement joins TRBV9 to TRBJ1-1; the D is unclear. The V end was cut by 0 bases, the J end by 4 bases, with 13 bases between. The CDR3 runs 15 residues. In germline, CDR1 is SGDLS, CDR2 YYNGEE. CDR3 protein: CASSVVERALTEAFF. The CDR3 DNA is TGTGCCAGCAGCGTAGTGGAGAGAGCGCTCACTGAAGCTTTCTTT.

V gene TRBV27 combines with J gene TRBJ1-1; 9 bases are a match to TRBD1. Germline V lookup: CDR1 MNHEY, CDR2 SMNVEV (reference sequence). CDR3 length equals 17 residues. Trimming cost V 5 bases and J 4 bases; bases outside gene matches: 14. The CDR3 bases are TGTGCCAGCAGTGTAGTCCCGGGACAGGGTACGAGCACTGAAGCTTTCTTT. Protein: CASSVVPGQGTSTEAFF.

The chain carries TRBV6-1 and TRBJ2-2; TRBD1 matches 8 bases. V lost 4 bases and J lost 0; bases outside the gene matches: 16. This CDR3 is built from 20 residues. The V gene's germline CDR1 is MNHNS and CDR2 SASEGT. The chain's CDR3 is CASSAGQALWRPTNTGELFF. The CDR3 coding sequence is TGTGCCAGCAGTGCGGGACAGGCCCTTTGGCGGCCTACGAACACCGGGGAGCTGTTTTTT.

This chain links TRBV9 with TRBJ2-2; D is perhaps TRBD2 (6 bases). Germline lookup yields CDR1 SGDLS and CDR2 YYNGEE. The CDR3 loop spans 15 amino acids. V lost 0 bases, J lost 1 base, and 7 bases lay in between. As DNA, the CDR3 is TGTGCCAGCAGCGTAGGCGGGGTGAACACCGGGGAGCTGTTTTTT. Its translation: CASSVGGVNTGELFF.

The V and J genes are TRBV30 and TRBJ1-1; weak D call: TRBD1 (5 bases). Germline assignment: CDR1 GTSNPN and CDR2 SVGIG (reference sequence). This CDR3 is 14 amino acids long. V dropped 0 bases and J dropped 1 base, with 9 bases sitting between them. The chain's CDR3 is CAWSVSQGNTEAFF. In DNA form, the CDR3 reads TGTGCCTGGAGTGTTAGCCAGGGGAACACTGAAGCTTTCTTT.

This clone was seen ten or more times. The chain carries TRBV6-5 and TRBJ1-1; no definite D call. Germline-derived CDR1 and CDR2 are MNHEY and SVGAGI. Trimming shortened V by 4 bases and J by 1 base, and 16 bases separated the two germline ends. There are 16 residues in the CDR3. CDR3 loop: CASSSYYPIGNTEAFF. The CDR3 DNA reads as TGTGCCAGCAGTTCATACTACCCCATCGGGAACACTGAAGCTTTCTTT.